A single sample gave rise to the 24 T cell receptor beta chains below, sequenced in a study of blood T cell repertoires in COVID-19. Clones were read by immunoSEQ multiplex PCR, and TCRdb kept only the in-frame ones, dropping some. The sample consists of 330,000 or so clones, around 90% of them appearing once. Material for sequencing was peripheral blood. The receptors derive from a woman in her sixties or seventies with COVID-19, enrolled during active disease.

This sequence joins TRBV2 and TRBJ1-1; the D is unclear. CDR3 length: 11 amino acids. Germline-derived CDR1 and CDR2 are SNHLY and FYNNEI. V gave up 10 bases and J gave up 5 bases, with 11 bases separating them. The CDR3 DNA reads TGTGCCACCAAGGAGTGGACTGAAGCTTTCTTT. Translating gives CATKEWTEAFF. The whole variable domain, remainder taken from reference TRBV2 and TRBJ1-1, is EPEVTQTPSHQVTQMGQEVILRCVPISNHLYFYWYRQILGQKVEFLVSFYNNEISEKSEIFDDQFSVERPDGSNFTLKIRSTKLEDSAMYFCATKEWTEAFFGQGTRLTVV.

This chain joins TRBV7-6 and TRBJ1-6; no reliable D call. Trimming stripped 6 bases from V and 9 bases from J, with 18 bases between. This CDR3 is built from 15 residues. Germline V lookup: CDR1 SGHVS, CDR2 FNYEAQ. The CDR3 bases are TGTGCCAGCAGTTCTCAGGCAGGTTCACGTTCACCCCTCCACTTT. Residues: CASSSQAGSRSPLHF. The full variable domain, in which reference TRBV7-6 and TRBJ1-6 provide the parts outside the CDR3, is GAGVSQSPRYKVTKRGQDVALRCDPISGHVSLYWYRQALGQGPEFLTYFNYEAQQDKSGLPNDRFSAERPEGSISTLTIQRTEQRDSAMYRCASSSQAGSRSPLHFGNGTRLTVT.

As to this clone: Other DNA sequences of this sample code for an identical CDR3. The rearrangement links TRBV7-3 to TRBJ1-1; 7 positions match TRBD1. Germline assignment: CDR1 SGHTA and CDR2 FQGTGA. This CDR3 spans 15 amino acids. The junction had 5 bases not matched to a gene; V was cut back by 3 bases and J by 1 base. CDR3 sequence: CASSLTGSRNTEAFF. CDR3 DNA: TGTGCCAGCAGCTTGACAGGGTCCCGGAACACTGAAGCTTTCTTT.

This chain uses TRBV29-1 with TRBJ2-1; 8 bases fit TRBD2. The CDR3 consists of 14 residues. The J segment lost 6 bases and the V segment lost 4 bases, leaving 8 bases of the junction unmatched. In germline, CDR1 is SQVTM, CDR2 ANQGSEA. The CDR3 spells CSVVVGGGGNEQFF. CDR3 in DNA: TGCAGCGTTGTAGTCGGGGGGGGAGGCAATGAGCAGTTCTTC.

J is TRBJ1-6 and V is TRBV30; D might be TRBD1 (5 bases). The germline V gene has CDR1 GTSNPN and CDR2 SVGIG (reference sequence). The V end was cut by 4 bases, the J end by 5 bases, with 15 bases between. The length of the CDR3 is 15 residues. As DNA, the CDR3 is TGTGCCTGGATTTCAGGGCCCTCAAATAATTCACCCCTCCACTTT. Translated, it gives CAWISGPSNNSPLHF.

Regarding this clone: Other DNA sequences from this sample encode an identical CDR3 as well. J is TRBJ1-2 and V is TRBV19, with 9 positions matching TRBD1. J gave up 5 bases and V 5 bases, and 3 bases lay outside the gene matches. The germline V gene has CDR1 LNHDA and CDR2 SQIVND (reference sequence). The CDR3 extends over 13 amino acids. The CDR3 reads CASSLGQGYGYTF. For the CDR3, the DNA is TGTGCCAGTAGTCTGGGACAGGGATATGGCTACACCTTC.

J is TRBJ1-4 and V is TRBV27; no firm D call. The CDR3 has 15 amino acids. V shed 3 bases and J shed 0 bases, with 8 bases lying between them. Germline loops: CDR1 MNHEY, CDR2 SMNVEV (reference sequence). CDR3 sequence (DNA): TGTGCCAGCAGTTTGACACCCGCAACTAATGAAAAACTGTTTTTT. The encoded protein is CASSLTPATNEKLFF.

DNA for the CDR3: TGTGCCAGCGAATGGCGCGGGGGATCCTACAATGAGCAGTTCTTC. Translation: CASEWRGGSYNEQFF. The chain recombines TRBV7-8 with TRBJ2-1; TRBD2 aligns across 7 bases. V was pared by 8 bases and J by 1 base, with 8 bases of the junction left unmatched. Germline values: CDR1 SGHVS, CDR2 FQNEAQ. This CDR3 is 15 amino acids long.

V usage is TRBV4-1 and J usage is TRBJ1-2, with D perhaps matching TRBD1 (5 bases). Germline-derived CDR1 and CDR2 are MGHRA and YSYEKL. Trimming took off 0 bases at V and 2 bases at J, with 10 bases between the two ends. The CDR3 runs to 15 residues. The CDR3 nucleotides are TGCGCCAGCAGCCAAGATCCAGGGAACAACTATGGCTACACCTTC. This gives the protein CASSQDPGNNYGYTF.

The V and J genes are TRBV9 and TRBJ1-2; perhaps TRBD1 as D (6 bases). Trimming removed 0 bases from V and 2 bases from J, with 8 bases in between. This CDR3 contains 14 residues. Germline assignment: CDR1 SGDLS and CDR2 YYNGEE. CDR3 sequence reads: CASSVARGNYGYTF. CDR3 coding DNA: TGTGCCAGCAGCGTAGCGAGGGGGAACTATGGCTACACCTTC.

The rearrangement uses TRBV7-9 and TRBJ2-1; maybe TRBD1 (6 bases). V was shortened by 5 bases and J by 7 bases, with 15 bases between the two germline ends. CDR1 and CDR2 from the germline V gene are SEHNR and FQNEAQ (reference sequence). The CDR3 contains 14 residues. CDR3 in amino acids: CASSVGTSTNEQFF. CDR3 sequence (DNA): TGTGCCAGCAGCGTCGGGACATCAACGAATGAGCAGTTCTTC.

The rearrangement links TRBV19 to TRBJ1-2, with a tentative D call TRBD1 (5 bases). This CDR3 has 14 amino acids. V lost 6 bases, J lost 7 bases, and 18 bases lay in between. Germline V gene lookup returns CDR1 LNHDA and CDR2 SQIVND (reference sequence). The CDR3 region is CASRPHETAGGYTF. CDR3 coding DNA: TGTGCCAGTAGACCCCACGAGACAGCGGGTGGCTACACCTTC.

This chain joins TRBV25-1 and TRBJ1-2; D is ambiguous. There are 12 residues in the CDR3. Germline CDR1 is MGHDK and CDR2 is SYGVNS. Trimming pared 4 bases from V and 4 bases from J, leaving 7 bases between. In DNA, the CDR3 is TGTGCCAGCAGTGCGCCAGGCTATGGCTACACCTTC. It is translated as CASSAPGYGYTF.

The chain carries TRBV18 and TRBJ1-2, with TRBD1 as a possible D gene (5 bases). CDR3 size: 14 residues. Trimming cost V 2 bases and J 8 bases, with 15 bases left between them. Germline V lookup: CDR1 KGHSH, CDR2 LQKENI. The CDR3 sequence: CASSPSVGGLGYTF. CDR3 bases: TGTGCCAGCTCACCATCTGTTGGGGGACTGGGCTACACCTTC. The variable domain in full, completed from reference TRBV18 and TRBJ1-2, reads NAGVMQNPRHLVRRRGQEARLRCSPMKGHSHVYWYRQLPEEGLKFMVYLQKENIIDESGMPKERFSAEFPKEGPSILRIQQVVRGDSAAYFCASSPSVGGLGYTFGSGTRLTVV.

This chain connects TRBV7-2 to TRBJ2-7, with D tentatively TRBD1 (6 bases). CDR1 is SGHTA and CDR2 is FQGNSA in the germline V gene. Deletions cut 4 bases from V and 2 bases from J, with 9 bases between. CDR3 length equals 13 residues. The CDR3 DNA follows: TGTGCCAGCAGCTCCGGACAGACCTACGAGCAGTACTTC. Encoded protein: CASSSGQTYEQYF.

In this sample, this clone turned up once. This rearrangement joins TRBV4-2 to TRBJ1-1; the D is unclear. With 1 base removed from V and 2 bases from J, the gap between germline ends came to 8 bases. Germline assignment: CDR1 LGHNA and CDR2 YNFKEQ. The CDR3 loop spans 14 amino acids. The CDR3 DNA is TGTGCCAGCAGCCAAGGGAGCAGCAACACTGAAGCTTTCTTT. It yields the protein CASSQGSSNTEAFF.

This chain connects TRBV28 to TRBJ1-1; D gene uncertain. CDR1 and CDR2 from the germline V gene are MDHEN and SYDVKM. The length of the CDR3 is 14 residues. The V end lost 2 bases, the J end lost 0 bases, and 7 bases lay between the germline ends. The DNA of the CDR3 is TGTGCCAGCAGTTTACTCGCAGTGAACACTGAAGCTTTCTTT. As protein: CASSLLAVNTEAFF.

The chain joins TRBV5-8 to TRBJ2-5; 9 nucleotides align to TRBD1. The germline V gene encodes CDR1 SGHTS and CDR2 YDEGEE. This CDR3 has 16 residues. J lost 5 bases, V lost 4 bases, and 12 bases had no gene match. The CDR3 sequence is CASSTGQGPSRETQYF. In nucleotides, the CDR3 is TGTGCCAGCAGCACAGGACAGGGGCCTTCCCGGGAGACCCAGTACTTC.

This chain joins TRBV9 and TRBJ2-1; 7 bases fit TRBD2. After removal of 0 bases from V and 0 bases from J, the junction contained 6 bases not matched to a gene. Germline V CDR1 and CDR2: SGDLS, YYNGEE. The CDR3 runs 17 residues. In DNA form, the CDR3 reads TGTGCCAGCAGCGTAGCGGGAGCGGGGAGCTCCTACAATGAGCAGTTCTTC. As protein: CASSVAGAGSSYNEQFF.

The V gene is TRBV29-1, the J gene TRBJ1-1, with a possible D match to TRBD1 (5 bases). Germline CDR1 and CDR2: SQVTM and ANQGSEA. The CDR3 is made up of 14 amino acids. The V gene lost 4 bases and the J gene lost 0 bases, with 12 bases spanning the gap. CDR3: CSVGGRQMNTEAFF. CDR3 bases: TGCAGCGTTGGGGGAAGACAGATGAACACTGAAGCTTTCTTT.

V and J are TRBV6-1 and TRBJ2-1, with 11 positions matching TRBD1. V lost 2 bases to trimming and J lost 5 bases; unmatched junction nucleotides: 5. Germline CDR1 is MNHNS and CDR2 is SASEGT. The CDR3 consists of 16 residues. CDR3 nucleotides: TGTGCCAGCAGTGAACCGGGACAGGGGGGACACAATGAGCAGTTCTTC. It translates to CASSEPGQGGHNEQFF.

The J gene is TRBJ1-6, the V gene TRBV5-8; 11 nucleotides agree with TRBD1. J was trimmed by 13 bases and V by 4 bases; bases with no gene match: 10. Per the germline V gene, CDR1 is SGHTS and CDR2 is YDEGEE. The CDR3 loop spans 15 amino acids. The CDR3: CASSKNRDRGMPLHF. The CDR3, as DNA: TGTGCCAGCAGCAAAAACCGGGACAGGGGGATGCCCCTCCACTTT.

The gene calls are TRBV9 and TRBJ2-2; D is perhaps TRBD1 (5 bases). The V end was cut by 4 bases, the J end by 5 bases, with 12 bases between. This CDR3 spans 14 amino acids. Germline loops: CDR1 SGDLS, CDR2 YYNGEE. In nucleotides, the CDR3 is TGTGCCAGCAGCCCCCTCCAGGGAACCGGGGAGCTGTTTTTT. Translating gives CASSPLQGTGELFF.

This chain joins TRBV6-5 and TRBJ1-2; D is undetermined. The CDR3 runs to 14 residues. CDR1 is MNHEY and CDR2 is SVGAGI in the germline V gene. V lost 6 bases and J lost 4, with 15 bases in between. CDR3 region: CASRALGSSYGYTF. DNA for the CDR3: TGTGCCAGCAGAGCCCTGGGGAGCTCCTATGGCTACACCTTC.